There are a few counts of the clone carrying this TCR beta chain. The antigen is undetermined. A single record per CDR3 protein comes from TCRdb applying MiXCR to the 5' RACE reads. This table has about 180,000 distinct CDR3 sequences, approximately 16% appearing once. Germline V gives CDR1 KGHDR, CDR2 SFDVKD. This CDR3 is 12 amino acids long. The ends were cut back, 7 bases at V and 1 base at J, with 6 bases in the middle. The entry originates in a study of T-cell memory formation after mild COVID-19. Background on the study: Across donors, TCR clusters were largely donor specific.

Study-level points and caveats: Shrinking CD4+ clones resided mostly in CM and EM, and CD8+ ones in EMRA. Memory cells collected pre-infection included some clones that later responded, suggesting cross-reactive memory joined. Clones contracting across day 15 to 85 had a balanced CD4/CD8 profile; later expanding clones leaned CD4+.

The receptor was derived from an adult woman who had mild COVID-19 (a few samples of this study predate the infection). Cell type and time point are not known. What was sequenced was PBMCs or a T cell subset sorted from them (not recorded which). The chain uses TRBV24-1 and TRBJ1-1; D call uncertain. CDR3 loop: CATRGKNTEAFF. CDR3 in DNA: TGTGCCACCAGGGGGAAGAACACTGAAGCTTTCTTT.